This T cell receptor (beta chain) was found in a study of cytomegalovirus exposure and HLA in healthy donors. Whole-study findings and limits: In vitro, a few CMV-associated chains proved specific for CMV antigens. A later analysis found that most CMV-associated TCR beta chains appeared HLA-restricted.

This clone showed up just a few times. What it recognizes is unknown. The CDR3 is 14 residues long. Unmatched junction bases numbered 13, after V lost 7 bases and J lost 8 bases. CDR1 is SNHLY, CDR2 FYNNEI, per germline. Primers: 60 Vbeta forward and 13 Jbeta reverse. Assay used: immunoSEQ multiplex PCR; TCRdb lists only in-frame clones, some missing. The table records 60,000 or so clones, about 69% of them present only once. Sequences were obtained from PBMCs. The receptor was derived from a man aged 40-49 years in good health and CMV-seropositive. The genes are TRBV2 and TRBJ1-2; 7 positions match TRBD1. CDR3: CASKVGQTLVGYTF. Here the CDR3 DNA reads TGTGCCAGCAAGGTGGGACAGACGTTGGTGGGCTACACCTTC.